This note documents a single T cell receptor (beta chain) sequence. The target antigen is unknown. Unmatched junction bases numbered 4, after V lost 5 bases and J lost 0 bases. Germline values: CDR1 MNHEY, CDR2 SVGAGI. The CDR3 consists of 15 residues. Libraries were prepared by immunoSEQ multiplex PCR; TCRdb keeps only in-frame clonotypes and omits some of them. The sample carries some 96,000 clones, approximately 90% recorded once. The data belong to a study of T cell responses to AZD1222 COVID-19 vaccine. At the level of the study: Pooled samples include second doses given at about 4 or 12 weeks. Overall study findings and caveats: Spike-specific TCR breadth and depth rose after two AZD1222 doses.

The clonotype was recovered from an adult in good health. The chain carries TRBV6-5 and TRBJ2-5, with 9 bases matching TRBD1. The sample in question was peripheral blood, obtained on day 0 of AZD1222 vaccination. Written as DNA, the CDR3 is TGTGCCAGCAGTCGAGGGACAGGGAACCAAGAGACCCAGTACTTC. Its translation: CASSRGTGNQETQYF.